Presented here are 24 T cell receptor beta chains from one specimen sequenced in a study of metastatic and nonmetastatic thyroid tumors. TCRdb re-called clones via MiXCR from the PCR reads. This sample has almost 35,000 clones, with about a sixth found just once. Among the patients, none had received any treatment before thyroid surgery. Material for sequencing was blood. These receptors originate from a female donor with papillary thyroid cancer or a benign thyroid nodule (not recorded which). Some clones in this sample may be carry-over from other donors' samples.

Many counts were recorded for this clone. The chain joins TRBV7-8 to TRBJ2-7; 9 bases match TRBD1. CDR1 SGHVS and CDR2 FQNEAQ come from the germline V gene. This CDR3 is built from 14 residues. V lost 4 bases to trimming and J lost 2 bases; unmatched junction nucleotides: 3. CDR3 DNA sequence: TGTGCCAGCAGCTCACGGGACAGGGCCTACGAGCAGTACTTC. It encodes CASSSRDRAYEQYF.

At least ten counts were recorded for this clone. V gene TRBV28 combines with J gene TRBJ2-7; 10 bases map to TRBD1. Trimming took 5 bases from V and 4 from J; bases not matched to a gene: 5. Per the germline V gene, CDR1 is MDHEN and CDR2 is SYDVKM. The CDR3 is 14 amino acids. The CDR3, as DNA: TGTGCCAGCAGTCTGACAGGGGGCTTATACGAGCAGTACTTC. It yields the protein CASSLTGGLYEQYF.

As DNA, the CDR3 is TGTGCCAGCAGTTTATACGCAGGGTTCTATGGCTACACCTTC. Its translation is CASSLYAGFYGYTF. The chain combines TRBV28 with TRBJ1-2; possibly TRBD1 for D (5 bases). The CDR3 totals 14 residues. Looked up from germline, CDR1 is MDHEN and CDR2 is SYDVKM. Deletions cut 1 base from V and 4 bases from J, with 10 bases between.

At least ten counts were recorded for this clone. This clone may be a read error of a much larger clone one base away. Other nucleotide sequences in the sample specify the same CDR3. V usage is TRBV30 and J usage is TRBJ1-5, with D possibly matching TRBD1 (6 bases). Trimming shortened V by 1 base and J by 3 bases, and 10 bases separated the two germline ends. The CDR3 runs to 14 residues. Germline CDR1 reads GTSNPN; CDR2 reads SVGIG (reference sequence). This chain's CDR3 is CAWSDRAVNQPQHF. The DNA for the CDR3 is TGTGCCTGGAGTGACAGGGCGGTCAATCAGCCCCAGCATTTT.

The CDR3 region is CSAHPGLANLVLLTDTQYF. CDR3 DNA sequence: TGCAGCGCCCACCCGGGACTAGCGAATTTAGTGCTACTCACAGATACGCAGTATTTT. The V and J genes are TRBV20-1 and TRBJ2-3; 10 bases match TRBD2. Germline V gene sequence: CDR1 DFQATT, CDR2 SNEGSKA (reference sequence). CDR3 length: 19 residues.

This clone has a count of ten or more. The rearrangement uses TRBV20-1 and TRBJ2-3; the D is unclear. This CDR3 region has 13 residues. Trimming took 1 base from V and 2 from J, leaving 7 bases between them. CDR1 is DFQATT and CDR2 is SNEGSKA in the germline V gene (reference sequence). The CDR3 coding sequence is TGCAGTGCTAGAGGTTCCCTCACAGATACGCAGTATTTT. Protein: CSARGSLTDTQYF.

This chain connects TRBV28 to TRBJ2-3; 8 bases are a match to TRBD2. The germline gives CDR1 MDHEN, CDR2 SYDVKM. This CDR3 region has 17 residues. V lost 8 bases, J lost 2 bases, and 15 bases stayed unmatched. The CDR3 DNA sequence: TGTGCCAGCGCTCTAACCGGGGGGGGGAGGTCCACAGATACGCAGTATTTT. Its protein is CASALTGGGRSTDTQYF.

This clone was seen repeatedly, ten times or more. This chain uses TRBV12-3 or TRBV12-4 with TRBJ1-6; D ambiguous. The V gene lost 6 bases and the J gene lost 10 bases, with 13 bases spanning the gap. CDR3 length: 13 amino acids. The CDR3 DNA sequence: TGTGCCAGCAGCCCTCACCCCGGCTCACCCCTCCACTTT. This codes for CASSPHPGSPLHF.

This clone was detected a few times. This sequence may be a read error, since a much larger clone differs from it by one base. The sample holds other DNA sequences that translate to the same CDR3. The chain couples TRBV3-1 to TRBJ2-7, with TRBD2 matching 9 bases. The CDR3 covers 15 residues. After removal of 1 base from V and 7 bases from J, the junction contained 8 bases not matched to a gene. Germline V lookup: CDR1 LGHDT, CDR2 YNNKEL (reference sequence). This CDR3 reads CASSQGLAGLGEQYF. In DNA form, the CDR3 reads TGTGCCAGCAGCCAAGGGCTAGCGGGATTGGGTGAGCAGTACTTC.

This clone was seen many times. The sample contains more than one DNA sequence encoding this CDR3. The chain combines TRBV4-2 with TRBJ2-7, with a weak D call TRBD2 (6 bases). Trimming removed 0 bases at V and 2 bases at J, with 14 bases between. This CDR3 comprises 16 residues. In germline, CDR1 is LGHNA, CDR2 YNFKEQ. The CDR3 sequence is CASSQDLETRAYEQYF. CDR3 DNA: TGTGCCAGCAGCCAAGATCTGGAGACTAGGGCCTACGAGCAGTACTTC.

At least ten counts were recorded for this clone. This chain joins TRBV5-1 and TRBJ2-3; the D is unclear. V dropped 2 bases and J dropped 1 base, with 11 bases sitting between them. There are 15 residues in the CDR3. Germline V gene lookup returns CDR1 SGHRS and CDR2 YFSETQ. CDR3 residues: CASSFDGFGTDTQYF. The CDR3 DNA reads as TGCGCCAGCAGCTTCGATGGGTTTGGCACAGATACGCAGTATTTT.

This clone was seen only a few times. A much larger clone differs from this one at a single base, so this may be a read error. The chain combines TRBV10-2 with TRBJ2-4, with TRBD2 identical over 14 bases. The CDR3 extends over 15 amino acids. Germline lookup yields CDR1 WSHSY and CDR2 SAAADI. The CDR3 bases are TGCGCCAGCACTGGACTAGCGGGAGGAAAAAACATTAAGTACTTC. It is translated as CASTGLAGGKNIKYF.

CDR3 bases: TGTGCCAGCAGTACCTCGGTGGTAAAACTGTTTTTT. This codes for CASSTSVVKLFF. This chain joins TRBV12-3 or TRBV12-4 and TRBJ1-4, with D unclear. The CDR3 spans 12 residues. The V end lost 5 bases, the J end lost 10 bases, and 11 bases lay between the germline ends.

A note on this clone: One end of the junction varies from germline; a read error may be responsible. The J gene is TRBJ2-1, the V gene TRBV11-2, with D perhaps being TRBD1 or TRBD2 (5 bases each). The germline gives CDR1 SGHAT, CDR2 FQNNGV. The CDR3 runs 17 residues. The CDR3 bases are TGTGCCAGCATCTTAGAGGGGTATGTAGCGACCCAAGGGGAGCAGTTCTTC. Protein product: CASILEGYVATQGEQFF.

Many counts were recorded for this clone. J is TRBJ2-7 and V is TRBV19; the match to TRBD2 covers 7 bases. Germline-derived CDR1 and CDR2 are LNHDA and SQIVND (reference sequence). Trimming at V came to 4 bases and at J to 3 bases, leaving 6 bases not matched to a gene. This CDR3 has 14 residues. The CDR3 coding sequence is TGTGCCAGTAGTAGAAAGCGGGAAAGCTACGAGCAGTACTTC. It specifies CASSRKRESYEQYF.

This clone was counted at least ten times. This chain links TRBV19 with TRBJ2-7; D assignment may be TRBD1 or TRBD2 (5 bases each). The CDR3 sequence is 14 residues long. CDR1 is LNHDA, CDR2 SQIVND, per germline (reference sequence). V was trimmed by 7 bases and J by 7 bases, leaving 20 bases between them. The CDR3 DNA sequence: TGTGCCAGTACGCAGTATTGGGACGCAGGAGAGCAGTACTTC. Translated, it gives CASTQYWDAGEQYF.

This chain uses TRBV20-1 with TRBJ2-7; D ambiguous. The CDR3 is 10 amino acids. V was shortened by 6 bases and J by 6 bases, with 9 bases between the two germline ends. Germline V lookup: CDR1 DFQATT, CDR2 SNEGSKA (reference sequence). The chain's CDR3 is CSAQLAEQYF. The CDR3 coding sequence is TGCAGTGCACAGCTCGCCGAGCAGTACTTC.

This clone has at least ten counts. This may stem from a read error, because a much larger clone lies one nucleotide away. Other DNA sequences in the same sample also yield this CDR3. CDR3 in DNA: TGCGCCAGCAGCCTGGTCGTGGCTAGCGGGACAAAGCAGTTCTTC. It encodes CASSLVVASGTKQFF. V is TRBV5-1 and J is TRBJ2-1, with 9 bases that match TRBD2. The ends lost 4 bases at V and 11 bases at J; junction bases unmatched: 13. The CDR3 totals 15 residues. CDR1 and CDR2 (germline): SGHRS, YFSETQ.

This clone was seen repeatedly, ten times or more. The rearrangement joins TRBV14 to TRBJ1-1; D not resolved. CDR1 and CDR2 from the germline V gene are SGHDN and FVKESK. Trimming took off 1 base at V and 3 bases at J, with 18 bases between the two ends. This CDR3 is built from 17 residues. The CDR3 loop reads CASSQVTQRAPYTEAFF. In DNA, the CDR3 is TGTGCCAGCAGCCAAGTCACCCAGAGGGCCCCCTACACTGAAGCTTTCTTT.

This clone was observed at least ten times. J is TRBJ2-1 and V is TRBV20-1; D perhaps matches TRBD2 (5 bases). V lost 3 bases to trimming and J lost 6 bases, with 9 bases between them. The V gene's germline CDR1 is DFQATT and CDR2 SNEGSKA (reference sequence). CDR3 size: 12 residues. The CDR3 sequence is CSARGGLNEQFF. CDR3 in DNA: TGCAGTGCTAGGGGCGGACTCAATGAGCAGTTCTTC.

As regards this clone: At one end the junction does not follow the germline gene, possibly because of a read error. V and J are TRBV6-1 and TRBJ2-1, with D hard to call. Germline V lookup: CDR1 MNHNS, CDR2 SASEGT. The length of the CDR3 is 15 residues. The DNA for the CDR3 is TGTGCCAGCAGTGTAAGGGCCGTTGGGCACAGTGAGCAGTTCTTT. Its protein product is CASSVRAVGHSEQFF.

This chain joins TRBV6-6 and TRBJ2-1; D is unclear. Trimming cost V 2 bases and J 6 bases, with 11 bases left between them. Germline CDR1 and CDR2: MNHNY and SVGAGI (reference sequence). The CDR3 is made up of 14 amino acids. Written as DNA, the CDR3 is TGTGCCAGCAGTTACACGTCCCCAAGCAATGAGCAGTTCTTC. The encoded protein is CASSYTSPSNEQFF.

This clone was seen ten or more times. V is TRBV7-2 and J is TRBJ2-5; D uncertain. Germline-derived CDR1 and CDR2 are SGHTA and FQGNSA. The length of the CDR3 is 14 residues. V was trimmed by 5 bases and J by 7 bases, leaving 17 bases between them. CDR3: CASSQRYQRGTQYF. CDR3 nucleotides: TGTGCCAGCAGCCAAAGGTACCAGCGAGGGACCCAGTACTTC.

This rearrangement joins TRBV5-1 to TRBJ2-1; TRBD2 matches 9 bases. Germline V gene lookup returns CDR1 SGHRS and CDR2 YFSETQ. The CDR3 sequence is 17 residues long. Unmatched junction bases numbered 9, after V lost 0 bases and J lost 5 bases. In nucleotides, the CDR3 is TGCGCCAGCAGCTTGGTAATCGGGACTAGCCCCGACAATGAGCAGTTCTTC. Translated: CASSLVIGTSPDNEQFF.